This record looks at one T cell receptor (beta chain) sequence and its context. Its antigen has not been determined. The sample holds no much larger clone one base away, and base qualities are not on file. The immunoSEQ Assay, a bias-controlled multiplex PCR, was used to amplify TCRbeta CDR3 regions from genomic DNA. For the original study's pipeline: Within the assay, amplification of reference gene primers was used to estimate how many nucleated cells each sample contained. To quantify the absolute abundance of each unique TCRbeta CDR3 rearrangement, sequence reads were collapsed and filtered. For each sample, productive Simpson clonality was calculated by taking the square root of Simpson's diversity index across productive rearrangements. TCRdb took over this immuneACCESS table, retaining in-frame rearrangements with V and J assigned. Such tables are incomplete; in checked studies, under half of the missing clones stem from an unresolved V gene, and the remainder is unexplained. V and J calls and clone size are copied from that table; D and trimming were computed from the DNA. The sample table lists under 150,000 clones, about 90% of them with a count of one. The ten most abundant clones make up around 4.5% of the sample.

This entry comes from a study of blood T cell repertoires in COVID-19 (dated by TCRdb to 2020 to 2022). About the investigation overall: Samples covering the acute and convalescent phases of COVID-19 were provided by collaborators in the United States, Italy and Spain. The prospective study material was composed of cDNA or gDNA derived from T cells, B-cell-depleted T cells, or PBMCs. The dataset comprised deeply sampled blood TCRbeta repertoires from subjects exposed to, actively infected with, or recovered from COVID-19. The repertoires were made available in a free public database intended to serve as a resource for research on the immune response to SARS-CoV-2. The samples were drawn from the first 160 participants of the ongoing ImmuneRACE study and from under 1,500 subjects provided by 6 global collaborators. Sample metadata almost always included a de-identified subject ID, COVID-19 status, age in years and sex. Where available, HLA class I and class II types were obtained from metadata supplied by the sample provider rather than from assay-based typing.

Whole blood was collected in K2EDTA tubes by collaborating institutions according to the institutions' own protocols. Collaborator samples were shipped for TCRbeta analysis as frozen whole blood, isolated PBMCs, or DNA extracted from either sample type. V is pared back by 5 bases and J by 7 bases, with 11 bases lying between the germline termini. From the cysteine through the phenylalanine, the CDR3 covers 12 amino acids. Here the CDR3 DNA is all that survives: 36 bases in frame from base 1. Study-level results and caveats: The quantity of clinical and demographic metadata differed by source and by participant and was supplied without curation.

This TCR was recovered from a woman between 50 and 59 years old with acute or convalescent COVID-19. The V gene is TRBV12-3 or TRBV12-4 and the J gene is TRBJ1-1, with the D gene call left open. What was sequenced was peripheral blood. The base sequence is TGTGCCAGCAGTCCTAGAGTCTTTGAAGCTTTCTTT. It codes for CASSPRVFEAFF.